A single sample is the source of the 17 T cell receptor beta chains below, sequenced in a study of T-cell memory formation after mild COVID-19. MiXCR was run by TCRdb on the 5' RACE reads, yielding one entry per CDR3 protein. The data show roughly 110,000 distinct CDR3 sequences, around 14% seen once. Input material: PBMCs or a T cell subset sorted from them (not recorded which). The receptors shown here come from a man aged 18 to 29 who had mild COVID-19 (a few samples of this study predate the infection). Cell type and time point are not known.

This clonotype has a handful of counts. The chain couples TRBV4-1 to TRBJ1-5, with D unresolved. Deletions cut 3 bases from V and 2 bases from J, with 11 bases between. The CDR3 length is 15 residues. The germline CDR1 and CDR2 sequences are MGHRA and YSYEKL. As DNA, the CDR3 is TGCGCCAGCAGCCAGGCTAGCCTAGGCAATCAGCCCCAGCATTTT. Its protein is CASSQASLGNQPQHF.

The chain employs TRBV12-3 or TRBV12-4 and TRBJ2-1, with D possibly being TRBD2 (6 bases). V was pared by 7 bases and J by 5 bases, with 18 bases between. The CDR3 is 15 residues long. The CDR3 region is CASNDWGTGDNEQFF. CDR3 bases: TGTGCCAGCAACGACTGGGGGACGGGGGACAATGAGCAGTTCTTC.

This clonotype appeared many times. This rearrangement joins TRBV5-1 to TRBJ2-3; no firm D call. Germline CDR1 SGHRS, CDR2 YFSETQ. The CDR3 extends over 15 amino acids. Trimming shortened V by 8 bases and J by 7 bases, and 23 bases separated the two germline ends. The CDR3, as DNA: TGCGCCAGTAGCCCAGCAGTGTTCACCGAAAATACGCAGTATTTT. This encodes CASSPAVFTENTQYF.

The CDR3 DNA follows: TGTGCCAGCAGCTCCCTGGGGATGCTGGGCGACGAGGGCGAGCAGTTCTTC. Translating gives CASSSLGMLGDEGEQFF. The chain combines TRBV7-9 with TRBJ2-1; possibly TRBD2 for D (5 bases). The germline gives CDR1 SEHNR, CDR2 FQNEAQ (reference sequence). The V end lost 4 bases, the J end lost 10 bases, and 26 bases lay between the germline ends. The CDR3 runs to 17 residues.

The table lists this clonotype with a few counts. This chain uses TRBV4-1 with TRBJ2-4, with D possibly being TRBD1 (5 bases). CDR3 length: 14 amino acids. CDR1 and CDR2 (germline): MGHRA, YSYEKL. The V and J ends lost 2 bases and 11 bases respectively, with 16 bases between them. This chain's CDR3 is CASSQISTELLQYF. The CDR3 DNA reads as TGCGCCAGCAGCCAAATATCGACAGAACTCCTTCAGTACTTC.

This clonotype showed up just a few times. The chain joins TRBV6-2 or TRBV6-3 to TRBJ1-2; TRBD1 is a possible D gene (5 bases). This CDR3 is 15 amino acids long. V shed 6 bases and J shed 3 bases, with 17 bases lying between them. CDR1 is MNHEY and CDR2 is SVGEGT in the germline V gene. The CDR3 spells CASRGVMQGDYGYTF. CDR3 nucleotides: TGTGCCAGCAGAGGGGTCATGCAGGGCGACTATGGCTACACCTTC.

This clonotype was counted many times. The V call is TRBV29-1, the J call TRBJ1-1; D not resolved. V was trimmed by 6 bases and J by 2 bases, leaving 10 bases between them. Germline CDR1 and CDR2: SQVTM and ANQGSEA. This CDR3 is 12 amino acids long. The CDR3 nucleotides read TGCAGCGTATACGGGCGCAACACTGAAGCTTTCTTT. It specifies CSVYGRNTEAFF.

The chain links TRBV7-9 to TRBJ2-7; 7 positions agree with TRBD1. Germline-derived CDR1 and CDR2 are SEHNR and FQNEAQ (reference sequence). Trimming at V came to 6 bases and at J to 6 bases, leaving 5 bases not matched to a gene. The CDR3 has 12 amino acids. CDR3 region: CASSKTGSEQYV. CDR3 coding DNA: TGTGCCAGCAGTAAGACAGGGAGCGAGCAGTACGTC.

The CDR3 is CASSQDLVGGGVGELFF. The CDR3 nucleotides are TGCGCCAGCAGCCAAGATCTGGTAGGGGGAGGAGTCGGGGAGCTGTTTTTT. V usage is TRBV4-3 and J usage is TRBJ2-2; tentatively, D is TRBD1 or TRBD2 (6 bases each). Trimming shortened V by 0 bases and J by 7 bases, and 18 bases separated the two germline ends. The length of the CDR3 is 17 residues. The germline V gene encodes CDR1 LGHNA and CDR2 YSLEER.

This clonotype was counted between two and nine times. The chain recombines TRBV11-2 with TRBJ2-7; TRBD1 matches 9 bases. The CDR3 contains 16 residues. J lost 2 bases, V lost 5 bases, and 10 bases had no gene match. Looked up from germline, CDR1 is SGHAT and CDR2 is FQNNGV. The CDR3 DNA sequence: TGTGCCAGCAGCAACCTCGGACAGGGGAGTACCTACGAGCAGTACTTC. It encodes CASSNLGQGSTYEQYF.

This clonotype occurred once. V usage is TRBV27 and J usage is TRBJ2-7; D gene ambiguous. With 3 bases removed from V and 1 base from J, the gap between germline ends came to 7 bases. This CDR3 has 13 residues. Germline V lookup: CDR1 MNHEY, CDR2 SMNVEV (reference sequence). CDR3 bases: TGTGCCAGCAGTTTCGTCAGTTCCTACGAGCAGTACTTC. Its protein is CASSFVSSYEQYF.

J is TRBJ2-1 and V is TRBV19; 8 bases line up with TRBD1. The CDR3 runs 12 residues. J was trimmed by 10 bases and V by 4 bases; bases with no gene match: 3. Germline lookup yields CDR1 LNHDA and CDR2 SQIVND (reference sequence). The CDR3 DNA is TGTGCCAGTAGTAGGGGACAGGACGAGCAGTTCTTC. This translates into CASSRGQDEQFF. Variable domain in full (rest from reference TRBV19 and TRBJ2-1): DGGITQSPKYLFRKEGQNVTLSCEQNLNHDAMYWYRQDPGQGLRLIYYSQIVNDFQKGDIAEGYSVSREKKESFPLTVTSAQKNPTAFYLCASSRGQDEQFFGPGTRLTVL.

This chain joins TRBV29-1 and TRBJ2-7; 9 bases agree with TRBD1. Germline-derived CDR1 and CDR2 are SQVTM and ANQGSEA. This CDR3 is built from 13 residues. After removal of 5 bases from V and 3 bases from J, the junction contained 5 bases not matched to a gene. The chain's CDR3 is CSVPSTGGYEQYF. As DNA, the CDR3 is TGCAGCGTTCCCTCGACAGGGGGCTACGAGCAGTACTTC.

In this sample, this clonotype turned up many times. The chain couples TRBV6-2 or TRBV6-3 to TRBJ2-1, with D unclear. Trimming took 3 bases from V and 1 from J, leaving 7 bases between them. This CDR3 contains 14 residues. From germline, CDR1 is MNHEY and CDR2 SVGEGT. Written as DNA, the CDR3 is TGTGCCAGCAGTTATGTGGGTTCCTACAATGAGCAGTTCTTC. Translating it yields CASSYVGSYNEQFF.

This clonotype showed up just a few times. The chain links TRBV3-1 to TRBJ1-2, with D perhaps TRBD1 (5 bases). Trimming stripped 0 bases from V and 1 base from J, with 15 bases between. Germline V lookup: CDR1 LGHDT, CDR2 YNNKEL (reference sequence). CDR3 length: 17 residues. CDR3 sequence: CASSQDHDSQVNYGYTF. For the CDR3, the DNA is TGTGCCAGCAGCCAAGACCATGACAGCCAAGTTAACTATGGCTACACCTTC.

The V call is TRBV5-5, the J call TRBJ2-1, with 9 bases aligning to TRBD1. Trimming cost V 3 bases and J 6 bases; bases outside gene matches: 7. The germline V gene has CDR1 SGHKS and CDR2 YYEKEE (reference sequence). The CDR3 spans 15 residues. As DNA, the CDR3 is TGTGCCAGCAGCTGGGGGCCGGGACAGGGCAATGAGCAGTTCTTC. Its protein product is CASSWGPGQGNEQFF.

The sample holds many counts of this clonotype. The J gene is TRBJ2-3, the V gene TRBV2; 7 bases match TRBD1. V lost 5 bases, J lost 6 bases, and 17 bases stayed unmatched. The CDR3 covers 17 residues. Germline V gives CDR1 SNHLY, CDR2 FYNNEI. This CDR3 is CASSTPLRTGAGDTQYF. CDR3 bases: TGTGCCAGCAGTACTCCCCTCCGAACAGGGGCAGGCGATACGCAGTATTTT.